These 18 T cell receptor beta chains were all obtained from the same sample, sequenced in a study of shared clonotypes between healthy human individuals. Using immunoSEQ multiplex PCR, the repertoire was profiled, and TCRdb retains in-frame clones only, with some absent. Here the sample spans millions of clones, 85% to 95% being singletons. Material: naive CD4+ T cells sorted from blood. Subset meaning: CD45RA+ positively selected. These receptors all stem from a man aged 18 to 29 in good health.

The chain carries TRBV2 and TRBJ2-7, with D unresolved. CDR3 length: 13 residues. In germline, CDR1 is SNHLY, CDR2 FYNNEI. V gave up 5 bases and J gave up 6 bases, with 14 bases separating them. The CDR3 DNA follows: TGTGCCAGCAGTCTCCTTTCGGACGGCGAGCAGTACTTC. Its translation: CASSLLSDGEQYF.

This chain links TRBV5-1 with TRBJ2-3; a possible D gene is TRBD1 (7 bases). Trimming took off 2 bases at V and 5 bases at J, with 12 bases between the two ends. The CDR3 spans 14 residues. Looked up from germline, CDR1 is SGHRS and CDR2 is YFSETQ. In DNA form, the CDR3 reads TGCGCCAGCAGCTTACAGGGGCGGGAAGATACGCAGTATTTT. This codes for CASSLQGREDTQYF.

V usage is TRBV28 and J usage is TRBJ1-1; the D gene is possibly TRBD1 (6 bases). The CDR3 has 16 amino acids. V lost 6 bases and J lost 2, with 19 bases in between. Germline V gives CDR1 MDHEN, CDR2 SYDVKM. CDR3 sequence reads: CASRLTQQGVNTEAFF. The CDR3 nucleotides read TGTGCCAGCAGATTAACTCAACAGGGTGTAAACACTGAAGCTTTCTTT.

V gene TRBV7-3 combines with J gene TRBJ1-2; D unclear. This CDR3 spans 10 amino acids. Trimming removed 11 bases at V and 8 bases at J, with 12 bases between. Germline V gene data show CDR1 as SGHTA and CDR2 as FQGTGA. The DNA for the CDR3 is TGTGCCCCAACGACCGGGGGCTACACCTTC. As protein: CAPTTGGYTF. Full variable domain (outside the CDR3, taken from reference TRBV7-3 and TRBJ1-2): GAGVSQTPSNKVTEKGKYVELRCDPISGHTALYWYRQSLGQGPEFLIYFQGTGAADDSGLPNDRFFAVRPEGSVSTLKIQRTERGDSAVYLCAPTTGGYTFGSGTRLTVV.

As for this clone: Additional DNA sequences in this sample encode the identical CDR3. The CDR3 coding sequence is TGTGCCAGCAGCTCATACAATGAGCAGTTCTTC. This sequence encodes CASSSYNEQFF. The chain recombines TRBV5-8 with TRBJ2-1; D remains unclear. V gave up 3 bases and J gave up 4 bases, with 2 bases separating them. From germline, CDR1 is SGHTS and CDR2 YDEGEE. The CDR3 has 11 amino acids.

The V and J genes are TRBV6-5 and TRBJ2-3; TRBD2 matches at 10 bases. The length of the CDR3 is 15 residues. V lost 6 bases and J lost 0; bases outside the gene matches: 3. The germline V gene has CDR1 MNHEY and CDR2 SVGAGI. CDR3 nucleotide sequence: TGTGCCAGCAGGACAGCGGGGGGGAGCACAGATACGCAGTATTTT. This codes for CASRTAGGSTDTQYF.

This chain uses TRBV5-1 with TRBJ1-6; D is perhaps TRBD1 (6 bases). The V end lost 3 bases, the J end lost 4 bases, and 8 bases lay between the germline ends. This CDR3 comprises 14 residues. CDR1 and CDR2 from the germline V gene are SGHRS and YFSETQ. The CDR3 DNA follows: TGCGCCAGCAGCTCGGGACAATATAATTCACCCCTCCACTTT. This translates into CASSSGQYNSPLHF.

This CDR3 reads CASSPGAHRGLYEQYF. The CDR3 DNA follows: TGTGCCAGCTCACCAGGGGCTCACCGGGGGCTCTACGAGCAGTACTTC. The genes are TRBV18 and TRBJ2-7; D may be TRBD1 or TRBD2 (6 bases each). Trimming removed 2 bases from V and 3 bases from J, with 17 bases in between. CDR1 and CDR2 from the germline V gene are KGHSH and LQKENI. This CDR3 is 16 amino acids long.

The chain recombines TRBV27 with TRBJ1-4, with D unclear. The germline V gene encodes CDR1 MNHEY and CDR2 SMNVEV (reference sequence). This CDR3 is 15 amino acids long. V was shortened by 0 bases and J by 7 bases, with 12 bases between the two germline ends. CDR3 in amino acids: CASSLSVPLGEKLFF. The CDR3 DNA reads TGTGCCAGCAGTTTATCCGTCCCTCTTGGTGAAAAACTGTTTTTT.

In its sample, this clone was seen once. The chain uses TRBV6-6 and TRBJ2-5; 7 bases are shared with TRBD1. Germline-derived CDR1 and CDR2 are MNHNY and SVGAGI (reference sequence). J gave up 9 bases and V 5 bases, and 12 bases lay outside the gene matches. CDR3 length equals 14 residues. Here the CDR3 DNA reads TGTGCCAGCAGTGCTTACGGGACAGCGGTGGCCCAGTACTTC. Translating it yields CASSAYGTAVAQYF.

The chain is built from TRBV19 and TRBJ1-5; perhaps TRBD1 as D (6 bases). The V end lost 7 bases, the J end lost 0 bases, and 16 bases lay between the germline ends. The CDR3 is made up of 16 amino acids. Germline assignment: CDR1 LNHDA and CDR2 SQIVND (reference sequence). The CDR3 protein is CASNWGGLPSNQPQHF. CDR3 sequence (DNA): TGTGCCAGTAACTGGGGGGGGCTGCCTAGCAATCAGCCCCAGCATTTT.

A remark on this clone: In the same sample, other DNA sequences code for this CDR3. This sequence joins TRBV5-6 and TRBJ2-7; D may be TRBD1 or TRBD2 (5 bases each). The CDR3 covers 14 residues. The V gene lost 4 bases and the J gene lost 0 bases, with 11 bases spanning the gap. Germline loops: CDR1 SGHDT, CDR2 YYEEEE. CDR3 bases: TGTGCCAGCAGCCGGGACGGTTCCTCCTACGAGCAGTACTTC. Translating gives CASSRDGSSYEQYF.

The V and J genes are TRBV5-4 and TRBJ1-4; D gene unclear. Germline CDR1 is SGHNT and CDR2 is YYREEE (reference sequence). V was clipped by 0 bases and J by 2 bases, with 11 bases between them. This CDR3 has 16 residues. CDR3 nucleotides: TGTGCCAGCAGCTTGGGCGGGAGCAGGACTAATGAAAAACTGTTTTTT. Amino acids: CASSLGGSRTNEKLFF.

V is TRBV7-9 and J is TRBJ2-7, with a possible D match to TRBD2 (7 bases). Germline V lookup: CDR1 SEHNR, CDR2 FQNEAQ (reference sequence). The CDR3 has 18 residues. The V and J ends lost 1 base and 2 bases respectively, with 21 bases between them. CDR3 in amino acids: CASSLGYILQGGTYEQYF. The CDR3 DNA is TGTGCCAGCAGCTTAGGTTATATTCTACAGGGAGGGACCTACGAGCAGTACTTC.

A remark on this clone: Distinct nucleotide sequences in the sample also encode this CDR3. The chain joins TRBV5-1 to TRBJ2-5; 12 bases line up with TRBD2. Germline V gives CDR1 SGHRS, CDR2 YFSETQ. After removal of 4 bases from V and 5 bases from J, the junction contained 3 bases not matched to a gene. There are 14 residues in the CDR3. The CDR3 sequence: CASSAGTSGETQYF. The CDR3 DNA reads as TGCGCCAGCAGCGCCGGGACTAGCGGGGAGACCCAGTACTTC.

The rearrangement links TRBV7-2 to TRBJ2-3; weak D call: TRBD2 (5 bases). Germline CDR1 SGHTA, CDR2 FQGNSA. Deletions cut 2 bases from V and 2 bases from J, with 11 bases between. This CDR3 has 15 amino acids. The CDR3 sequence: CASSLLALLTDTQYF. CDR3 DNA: TGTGCCAGCAGCTTACTAGCCCTTCTCACAGATACGCAGTATTTT. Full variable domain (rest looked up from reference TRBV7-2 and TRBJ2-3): GAGVSQSPSNKVTEKGKDVELRCDPISGHTALYWYRQSLGQGLEFLIYFQGNSAPDKSGLPSDRFSAERTGGSVSTLTIQRTQQEDSAVYLCASSLLALLTDTQYFGPGTRLTVL.

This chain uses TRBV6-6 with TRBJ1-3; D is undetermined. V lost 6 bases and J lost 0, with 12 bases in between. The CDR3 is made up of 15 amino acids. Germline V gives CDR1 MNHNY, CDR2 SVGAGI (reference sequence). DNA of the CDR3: TGTGCCAGCAGCCCTGGGCTAAGCTCTGGAAACACCATATATTTT. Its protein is CASSPGLSSGNTIYF.

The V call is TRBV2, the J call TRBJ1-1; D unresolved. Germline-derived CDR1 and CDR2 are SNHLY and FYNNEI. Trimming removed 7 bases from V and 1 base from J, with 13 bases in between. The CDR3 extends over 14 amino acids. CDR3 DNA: TGTGCCAGCACCGCCACGGGAGCGAACACTGAAGCTTTCTTT. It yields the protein CASTATGANTEAFF.